This TCR beta chain stems from a study of graft-versus-host responses after intestinal transplantation (dated by TCRdb to the early 2020s). Context from the whole study: The transplants that recipients got were multivisceral, liver-intestinal, or isolated intestinal. All recipients received anti-thymocyte globulin induction followed by maintenance tacrolimus and steroids for around three years. To identify alloreactive clones, pre-transplant mixed lymphocyte reaction products were sequenced and compared with unstimulated pre-transplant donor and recipient T cells. After intestinal transplantation, graft-versus-host and host-versus-graft alloreactive T cell clones were followed in the graft, circulation and bone marrow using bulk TCR-beta CDR3 sequencing. A peak of at least 4% donor T cells among recipient peripheral blood mononuclear cells was the definition used for donor T cell macrochimerism. Instead of going to the commercial service, samples from a few later patients were sequenced in-house on an Illumina MiSeq and processed with MiXCR. The cohort enrolled about two dozen intestinal transplant recipients, one of whom was a retransplant, and a few patients without pretransplant specimens were excluded.

The label giving this sample's time point can be read as: cells obtained before transplantation from donor or recipient. CD3+CD4+ and CD3+CD8+ populations were FACS-sorted from unstimulated pre-transplant donor and recipient cells taken from spleen or lymph nodes. Receptor libraries were prepared by the immunoSEQ multiplex PCR assay. In most patients, genomic DNA was isolated using the Qiagen DNeasy Blood and Tissue Kit and sent frozen to Adaptive Biotechnologies for TCR sequencing. High-throughput TCR-beta CDR3 sequencing of genomic DNA from most patients was performed by Adaptive Biotechnologies. The authors' analysis ran thus. Adaptive's ImmunoSEQ software supplied the TCR sequencing data for around 17 patients, while MiXCR and VDJtools were used to process a few other patients. CD4 versus CD8 sorting errors were corrected by removing sequences found in both subsets at a frequency ratio below 5:1. CDR3 nucleotide sequences shared between donor and recipient were removed because their origin could not be assigned. To count as alloreactive, a clone needed at least 2-fold expansion over unstimulated cells and a minimum CFSE-low frequency of 0.002% (template counts) or 0.001% (read counts). Mappable clones were those detected in sequenced pre-transplant spleen, lymph node, or MLR CFSE-low populations of the donor or recipient. Cumulative frequency of alloreactive clones was calculated as a percentage of all sequences weighted by copy number. Not all clones reach the TCRdb copy of this immuneACCESS table, which keeps in-frame sequences only. Checked studies attribute under half of the gap to unresolved V genes and leave the rest unexplained. That table is the source of V, J and clone size, and D and trimming were worked out from the DNA. In all, the sample holds 70,000 to 95,000 clones, and roughly 93% of those were seen once. 1% to 1.4% of the sample is taken by the ten largest.

This clone was detected only a few times. Its antigen has not been determined. Within one base of it there is no much larger clone, and no base qualities were kept. Findings and caveats that apply to the study as a whole: Conclusions were limited by the relatively low number and heterogeneity of intestinal transplant patients. GvH clones were detected in recipient bone marrow, and some appeared earlier in ileal mucosa or blood, consistent with an intestinal mucosal origin. Peak levels of circulating GvH clones were associated with declines in HvG clones early after transplant. In patients with donor T cell macrochimerism, the allografts had high GvH to HvG T cell clonal ratios.

The source was unstimulated CD8+ T cells sorted from spleen or lymph node cells, collected before transplant. The TCR originated in a human donor who was the organ donor for an intestinal transplant.

The CDR3: CASSPMAGGYEQYF. The nucleotide sequence reads TGCGCCAGCAGCCCCATGGCAGGGGGCTACGAGCAGTACTTC. The chain links TRBV4-1 with TRBJ2-7; the central 7 bases match TRBD1. The germline V gene gives CDR1 as MGHRA and CDR2 as YSYEKL. The CDR3 contains 14 residues, cysteine and phenylalanine counted. Left in the record is the CDR3 DNA by itself, 42 bases read in frame from the first base. Trimming accounts for 4 bases at V and 3 bases at J, while the number of junction bases matched to no gene is 6.